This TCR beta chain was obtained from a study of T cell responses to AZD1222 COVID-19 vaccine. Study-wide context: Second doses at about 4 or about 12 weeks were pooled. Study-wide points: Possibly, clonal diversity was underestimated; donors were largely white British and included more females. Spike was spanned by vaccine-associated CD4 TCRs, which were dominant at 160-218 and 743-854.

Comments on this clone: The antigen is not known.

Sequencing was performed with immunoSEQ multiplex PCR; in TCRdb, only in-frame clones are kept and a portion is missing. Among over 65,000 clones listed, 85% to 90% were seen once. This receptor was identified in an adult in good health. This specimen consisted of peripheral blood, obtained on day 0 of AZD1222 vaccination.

DNA of the CDR3: TGCGCCAGCAGCTTGTCGTCAGGAATGAACACTGAAGCTTTCTTT. It encodes CASSLSSGMNTEAFF. The chain joins TRBV5-1 to TRBJ1-1; D is undetermined. The CDR3 length is 15 residues. The V gene's germline CDR1 is SGHRS and CDR2 YFSETQ. The germline V and J ends were trimmed by 1 base and 0 bases, with 10 bases remaining between them.